The sequence of this T cell receptor (beta chain) was determined in a study of graft-versus-host responses after intestinal transplantation. About the study: Once they had received anti-thymocyte globulin induction, all recipients took tacrolimus and steroids for approximately 3 years.

Whole-study findings and limits: Detection of GvH clones occurred in recipient marrow, and some had their first appearance in ileum or blood.

The CDR3 loop spans 15 amino acids. V was cut by 1 base and J by 5 bases, with 12 bases left in between. Germline lookup yields CDR1 MGHRA and CDR2 YSYEKL. On this clone: Its antigen is as yet unknown.

Sequenced by immunoSEQ multiplex PCR; TCRdb stores in-frame clones only, minus some. This sample carries 80,000 to 100,000 clones, about nine tenths of them seen once, and the ten largest clones take less than 0.08%. The chain combines TRBV4-1 with TRBJ1-5; the D gene is possibly TRBD1 (5 bases). Sequenced here: unstimulated CD8+ T cells sorted from spleen or lymph node cells, sampled before transplant. The receptor was isolated from a human donor who was the organ donor for an intestinal transplant. The CDR3 DNA follows: TGCGCCAGCAGCCAAGGGTCAGGGAGGGATCAGCCCCAGCATTTT. It specifies CASSQGSGRDQPQHF.